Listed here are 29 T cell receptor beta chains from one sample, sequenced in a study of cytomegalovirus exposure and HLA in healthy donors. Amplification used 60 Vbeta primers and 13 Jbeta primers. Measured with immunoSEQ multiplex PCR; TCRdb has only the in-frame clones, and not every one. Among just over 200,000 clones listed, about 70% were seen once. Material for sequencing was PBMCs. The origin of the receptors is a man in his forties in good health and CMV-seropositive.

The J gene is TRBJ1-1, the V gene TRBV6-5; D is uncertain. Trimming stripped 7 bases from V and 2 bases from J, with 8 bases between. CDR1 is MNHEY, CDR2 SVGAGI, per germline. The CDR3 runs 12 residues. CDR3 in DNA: TGTGCCAGCAACTTAGCCAACACTGAAGCTTTCTTT. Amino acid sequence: CASNLANTEAFF.

Written as DNA, the CDR3 is TGTGCCAGTAGATCACAGGCAACTAATGAAAAACTGTTTTTT. As protein: CASRSQATNEKLFF. The chain uses TRBV19 and TRBJ1-4, with D possibly TRBD1 on 5 matching bases. The CDR3 is made up of 14 amino acids. The germline V and J ends were trimmed by 6 bases and 0 bases, with 8 bases remaining between them. Germline V gene sequence: CDR1 LNHDA, CDR2 SQIVND (reference sequence).

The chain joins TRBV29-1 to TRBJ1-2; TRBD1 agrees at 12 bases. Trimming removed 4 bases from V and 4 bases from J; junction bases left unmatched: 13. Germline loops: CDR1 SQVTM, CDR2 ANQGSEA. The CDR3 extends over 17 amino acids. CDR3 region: CSVVRDPRDRGLYGYTF. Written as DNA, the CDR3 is TGCAGCGTTGTCCGAGACCCCCGGGACAGGGGGCTCTATGGCTACACCTTC.

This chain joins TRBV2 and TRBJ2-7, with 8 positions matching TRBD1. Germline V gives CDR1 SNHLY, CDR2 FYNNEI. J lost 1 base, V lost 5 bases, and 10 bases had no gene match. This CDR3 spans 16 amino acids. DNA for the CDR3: TGTGCCAGCAGTCCCTCCTCAGGGGGCGATTCCTACGAGCAGTACTTC. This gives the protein CASSPSSGGDSYEQYF.

Here the CDR3 DNA reads TGTGCCAGTAGGGCGGGGACCGGTCGGGGGACTGAAGCTTTCTTT. It is translated as CASRAGTGRGTEAFF. The chain employs TRBV6-1 and TRBJ1-1; possible D gene TRBD1, 5 bases. Germline V gives CDR1 MNHNS, CDR2 SASEGT. V dropped 9 bases and J dropped 5 bases, with 22 bases sitting between them. The CDR3 sequence is 15 residues long.

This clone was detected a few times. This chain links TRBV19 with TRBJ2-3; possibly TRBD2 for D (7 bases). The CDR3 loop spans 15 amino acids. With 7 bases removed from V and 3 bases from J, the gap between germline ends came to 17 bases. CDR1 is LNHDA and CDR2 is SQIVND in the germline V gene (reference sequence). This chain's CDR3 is CASTVVGGATDTQYF. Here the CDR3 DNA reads TGTGCCAGTACCGTTGTGGGGGGGGCAACAGATACGCAGTATTTT. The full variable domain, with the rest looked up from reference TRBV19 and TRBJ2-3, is DGGITQSPKYLFRKEGQNVTLSCEQNLNHDAMYWYRQDPGQGLRLIYYSQIVNDFQKGDIAEGYSVSREKKESFPLTVTSAQKNPTAFYLCASTVVGGATDTQYFGPGTRLTVL.

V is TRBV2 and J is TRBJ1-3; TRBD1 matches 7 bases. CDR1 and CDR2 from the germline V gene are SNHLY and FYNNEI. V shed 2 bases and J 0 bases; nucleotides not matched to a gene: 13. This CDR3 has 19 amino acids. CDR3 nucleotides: TGTGCCAGCAGTGAAAGAACCCGGGACAGTCTTCTCTCTGGAAACACCATATATTTT. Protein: CASSERTRDSLLSGNTIYF.

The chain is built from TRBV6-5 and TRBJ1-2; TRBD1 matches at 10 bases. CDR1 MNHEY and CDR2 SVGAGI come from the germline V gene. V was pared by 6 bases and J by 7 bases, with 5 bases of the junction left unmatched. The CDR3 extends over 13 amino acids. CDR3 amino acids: CASSRQGASGYTF. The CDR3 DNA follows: TGTGCCAGCAGCAGACAGGGGGCTAGTGGCTACACCTTC.

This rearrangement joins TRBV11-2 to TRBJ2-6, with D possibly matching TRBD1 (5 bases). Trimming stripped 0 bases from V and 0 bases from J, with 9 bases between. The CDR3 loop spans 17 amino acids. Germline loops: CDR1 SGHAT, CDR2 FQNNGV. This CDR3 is CASSLEGHASGANVLTF. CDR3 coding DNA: TGTGCCAGCAGCTTAGAAGGACACGCCTCTGGGGCCAACGTCCTGACTTTC.

The CDR3 sequence is CASSDQAPRGYTF. The CDR3 DNA sequence: TGTGCCAGCAGTGACCAGGCCCCCCGCGGCTACACCTTC. The V gene is TRBV6-1, the J gene TRBJ1-2; no definite D call. The V gene lost 3 bases and the J gene lost 8 bases, with 13 bases spanning the gap. CDR1 and CDR2 (germline): MNHNS, SASEGT. The CDR3 totals 13 residues.

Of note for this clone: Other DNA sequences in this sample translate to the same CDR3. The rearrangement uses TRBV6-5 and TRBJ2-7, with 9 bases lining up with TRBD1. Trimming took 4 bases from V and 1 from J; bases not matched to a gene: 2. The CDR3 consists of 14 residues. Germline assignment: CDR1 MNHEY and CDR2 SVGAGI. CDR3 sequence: CASSSTGGSYEQYF. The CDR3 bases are TGTGCCAGCAGTTCGACAGGGGGGTCCTACGAGCAGTACTTC.

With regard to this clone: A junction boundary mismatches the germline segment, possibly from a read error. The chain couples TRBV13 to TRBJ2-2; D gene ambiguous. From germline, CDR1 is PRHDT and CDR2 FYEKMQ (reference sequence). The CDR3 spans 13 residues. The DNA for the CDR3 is TGTGCCAGCAGTCTAGAAACAACCGAGGAGCTGTTTTTT. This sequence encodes CASSLETTEELFF.

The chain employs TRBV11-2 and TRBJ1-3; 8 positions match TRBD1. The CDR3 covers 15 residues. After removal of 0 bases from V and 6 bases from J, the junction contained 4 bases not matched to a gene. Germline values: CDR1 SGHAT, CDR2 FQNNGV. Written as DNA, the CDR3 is TGTGCCAGCAGCTTAGAGGGACAGGAGCTAAACACCATATATTTT. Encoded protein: CASSLEGQELNTIYF.

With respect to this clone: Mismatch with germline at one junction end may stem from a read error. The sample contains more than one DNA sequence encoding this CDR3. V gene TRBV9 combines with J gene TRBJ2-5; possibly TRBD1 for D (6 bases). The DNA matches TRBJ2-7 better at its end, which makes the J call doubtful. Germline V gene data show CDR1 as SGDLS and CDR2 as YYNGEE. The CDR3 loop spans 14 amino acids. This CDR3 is CASSPRTVSYEQYF. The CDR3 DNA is TGCGCCAGCAGCCCAAGGACAGTCTCCTACGAGCAGTACTTC.

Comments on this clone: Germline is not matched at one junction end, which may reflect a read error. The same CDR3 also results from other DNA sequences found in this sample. This chain's CDR3 is CSSSSLNQPQHF. CDR3 coding DNA: TGTTCCAGCAGCTCCCTCAATCAGCCCCAGCATTTT. The chain couples TRBV7-9 to TRBJ1-5, with D unresolved. The CDR3 has 12 residues. Germline CDR1 is SEHNR and CDR2 is FQNEAQ (reference sequence).

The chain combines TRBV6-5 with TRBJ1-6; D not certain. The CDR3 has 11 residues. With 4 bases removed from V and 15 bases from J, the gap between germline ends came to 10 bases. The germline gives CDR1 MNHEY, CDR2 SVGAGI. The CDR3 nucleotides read TGTGCCAGCAGTTCGGGGAGATTCCTCCACTTT. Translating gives CASSSGRFLHF.

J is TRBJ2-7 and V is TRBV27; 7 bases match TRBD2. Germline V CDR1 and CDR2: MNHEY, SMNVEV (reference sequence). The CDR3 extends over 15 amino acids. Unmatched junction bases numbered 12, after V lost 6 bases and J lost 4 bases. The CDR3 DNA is TGTGCCAGCAGATTCGGCCTATACGGGGGGTACGAGCAGTACTTC. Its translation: CASRFGLYGGYEQYF.

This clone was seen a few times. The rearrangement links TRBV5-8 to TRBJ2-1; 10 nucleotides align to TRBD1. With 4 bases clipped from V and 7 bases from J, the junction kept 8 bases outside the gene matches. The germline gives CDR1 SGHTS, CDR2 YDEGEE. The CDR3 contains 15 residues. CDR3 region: CASSIRQGARNEQFF. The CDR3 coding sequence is TGTGCCAGCAGCATCCGACAGGGGGCCAGGAATGAGCAGTTCTTC.

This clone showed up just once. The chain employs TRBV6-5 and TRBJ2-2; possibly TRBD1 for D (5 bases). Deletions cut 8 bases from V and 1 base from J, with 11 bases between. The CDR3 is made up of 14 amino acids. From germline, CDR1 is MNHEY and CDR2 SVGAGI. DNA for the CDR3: TGTGCCAGCCAGGGCCCAGGGAACACCGGGGAGCTGTTTTTT. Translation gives CASQGPGNTGELFF.

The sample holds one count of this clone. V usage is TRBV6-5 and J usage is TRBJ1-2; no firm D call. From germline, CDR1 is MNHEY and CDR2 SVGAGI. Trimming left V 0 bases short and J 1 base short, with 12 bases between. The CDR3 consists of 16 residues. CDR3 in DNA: TGTGCCAGCAGTTACTCATCTCCAGTCATTAACTATGGCTACACCTTC. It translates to CASSYSSPVINYGYTF.

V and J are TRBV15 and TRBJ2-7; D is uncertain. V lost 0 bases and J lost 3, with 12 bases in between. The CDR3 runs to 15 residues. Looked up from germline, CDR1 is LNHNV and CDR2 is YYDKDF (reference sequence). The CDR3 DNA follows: TGTGCCACCAGCAGAGATCTTAACAGCCTCTACGAGCAGTACTTC. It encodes CATSRDLNSLYEQYF.

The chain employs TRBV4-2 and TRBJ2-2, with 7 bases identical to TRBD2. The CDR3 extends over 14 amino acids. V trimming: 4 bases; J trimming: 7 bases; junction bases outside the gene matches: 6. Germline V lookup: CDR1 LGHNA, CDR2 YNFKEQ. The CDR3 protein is CASSPNPGGGELFF. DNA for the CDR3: TGTGCCAGCAGCCCAAACCCGGGGGGCGGGGAGCTGTTTTTT.

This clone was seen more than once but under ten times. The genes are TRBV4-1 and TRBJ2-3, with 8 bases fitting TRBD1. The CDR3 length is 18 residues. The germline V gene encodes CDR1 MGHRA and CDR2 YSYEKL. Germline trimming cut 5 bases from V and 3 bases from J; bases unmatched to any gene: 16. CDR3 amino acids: CASSSQGATLGGTDTQYF. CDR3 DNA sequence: TGCGCCAGCAGCTCCCAGGGGGCCACACTAGGCGGGACAGATACGCAGTATTTT.

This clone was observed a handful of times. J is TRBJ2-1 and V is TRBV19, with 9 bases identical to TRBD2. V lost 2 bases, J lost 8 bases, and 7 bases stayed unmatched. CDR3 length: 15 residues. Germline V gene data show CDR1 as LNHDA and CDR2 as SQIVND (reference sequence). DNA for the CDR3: TGTGCCAGTAGTATATCGGCGGGGGGGCCTCATGAGCAGTTCTTC. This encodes CASSISAGGPHEQFF.

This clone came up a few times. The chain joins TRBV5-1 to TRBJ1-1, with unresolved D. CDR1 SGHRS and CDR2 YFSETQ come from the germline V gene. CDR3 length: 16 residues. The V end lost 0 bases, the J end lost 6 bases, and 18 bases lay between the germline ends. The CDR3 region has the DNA TGCGCCAGCAGCTTGGGGGTCACCCCGGGAAGGGCTGAAGCTTTCTTT. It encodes CASSLGVTPGRAEAFF. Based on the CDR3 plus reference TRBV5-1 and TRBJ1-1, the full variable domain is KAGVTQTPRYLIKTRGQQVTLSCSPISGHRSVSWYQQTPGQGLQFLFEYFSETQRNKGNFPGRFSGRQFSNSRSEMNVSTLELGDSALYLCASSLGVTPGRAEAFFGQGTRLTVV.

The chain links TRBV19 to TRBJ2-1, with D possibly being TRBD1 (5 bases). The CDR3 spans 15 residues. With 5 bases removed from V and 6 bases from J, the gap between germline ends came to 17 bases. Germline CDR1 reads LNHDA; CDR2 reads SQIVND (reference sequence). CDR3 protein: CASSESQGFSNEQFF. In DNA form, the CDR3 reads TGTGCCAGTAGTGAATCTCAGGGTTTCAGCAATGAGCAGTTCTTC.

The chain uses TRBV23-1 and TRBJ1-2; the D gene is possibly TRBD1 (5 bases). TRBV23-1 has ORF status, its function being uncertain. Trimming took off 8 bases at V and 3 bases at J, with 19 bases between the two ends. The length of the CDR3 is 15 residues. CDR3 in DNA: TGCGCCAGCGATAGACCCGCAGGGAAGGACTATGGCTACACCTTC. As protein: CASDRPAGKDYGYTF.

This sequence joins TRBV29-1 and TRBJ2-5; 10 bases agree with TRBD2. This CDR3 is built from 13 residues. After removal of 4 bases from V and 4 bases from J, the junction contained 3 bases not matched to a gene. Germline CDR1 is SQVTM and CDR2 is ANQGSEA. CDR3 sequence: CSVGLAGAETQYF. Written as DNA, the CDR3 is TGCAGCGTTGGGCTAGCGGGGGCAGAGACCCAGTACTTC. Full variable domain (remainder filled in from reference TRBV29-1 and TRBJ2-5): SAVISQKPSRDICQRGTSLTIQCQVDSQVTMMFWYRQQPGQSLTLIATANQGSEATYESGFVIDKFPISRPNLTFSTLTVSNMSPEDSSIYLCSVGLAGAETQYFGPGTRLLVL.

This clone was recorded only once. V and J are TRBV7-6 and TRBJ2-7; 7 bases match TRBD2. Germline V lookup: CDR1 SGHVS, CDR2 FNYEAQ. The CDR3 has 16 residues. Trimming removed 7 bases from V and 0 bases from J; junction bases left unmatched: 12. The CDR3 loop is CASNLNPGGSSYEQYF. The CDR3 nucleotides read TGTGCCAGCAACCTGAACCCGGGCGGGAGCTCCTACGAGCAGTACTTC.